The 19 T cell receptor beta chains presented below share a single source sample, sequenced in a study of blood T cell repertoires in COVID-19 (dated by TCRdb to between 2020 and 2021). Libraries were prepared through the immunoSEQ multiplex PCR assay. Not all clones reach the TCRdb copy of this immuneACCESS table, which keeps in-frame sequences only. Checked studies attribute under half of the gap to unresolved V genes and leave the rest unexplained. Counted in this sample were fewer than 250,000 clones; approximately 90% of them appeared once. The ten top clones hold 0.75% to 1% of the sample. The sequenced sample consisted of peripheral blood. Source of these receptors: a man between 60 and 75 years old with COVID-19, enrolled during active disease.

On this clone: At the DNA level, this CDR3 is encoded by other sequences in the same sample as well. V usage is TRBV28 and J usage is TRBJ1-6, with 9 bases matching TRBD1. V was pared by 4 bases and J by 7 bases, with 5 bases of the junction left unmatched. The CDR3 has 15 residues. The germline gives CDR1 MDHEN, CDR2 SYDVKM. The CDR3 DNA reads TGTGCCAGCAGTTCGGGACAGGGAAACAATTCACCCCTCCACTTT. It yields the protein CASSSGQGNNSPLHF.

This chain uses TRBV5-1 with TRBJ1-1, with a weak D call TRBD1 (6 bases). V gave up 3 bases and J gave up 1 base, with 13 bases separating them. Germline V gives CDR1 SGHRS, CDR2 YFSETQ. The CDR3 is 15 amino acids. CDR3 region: CASSSRTVRNTEAFF. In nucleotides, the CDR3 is TGCGCCAGCAGCTCTAGGACAGTCCGGAACACTGAAGCTTTCTTT.

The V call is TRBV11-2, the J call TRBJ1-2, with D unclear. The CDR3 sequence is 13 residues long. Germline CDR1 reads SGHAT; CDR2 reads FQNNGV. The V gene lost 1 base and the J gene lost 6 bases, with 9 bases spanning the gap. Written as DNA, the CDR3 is TGTGCCAGCAGCTTAGCTCGCGGGGATGGCTACACCTTC. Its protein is CASSLARGDGYTF. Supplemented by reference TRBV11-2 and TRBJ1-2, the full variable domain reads EAGVAQSPRYKIIEKRQSVAFWCNPISGHATLYWYQQILGQGPKLLIQFQNNGVVDDSQLPKDRFSAERLKGVDSTLKIQPAKLEDSAVYLCASSLARGDGYTFGSGTRLTVV.

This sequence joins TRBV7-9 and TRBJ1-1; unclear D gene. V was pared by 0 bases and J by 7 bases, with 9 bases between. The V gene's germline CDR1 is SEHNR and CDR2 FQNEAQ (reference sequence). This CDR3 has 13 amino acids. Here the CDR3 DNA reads TGTGCCAGCAGCTTAGCTCGGGATAGTGAAGCTTTCTTT. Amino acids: CASSLARDSEAFF.

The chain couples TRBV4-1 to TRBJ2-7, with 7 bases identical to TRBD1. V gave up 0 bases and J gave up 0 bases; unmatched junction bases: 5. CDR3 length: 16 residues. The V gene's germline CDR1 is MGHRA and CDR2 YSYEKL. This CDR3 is CASSQEKAGGSYEQYF. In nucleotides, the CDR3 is TGCGCCAGCAGCCAAGAAAAGGCAGGGGGCTCCTACGAGCAGTACTTC.

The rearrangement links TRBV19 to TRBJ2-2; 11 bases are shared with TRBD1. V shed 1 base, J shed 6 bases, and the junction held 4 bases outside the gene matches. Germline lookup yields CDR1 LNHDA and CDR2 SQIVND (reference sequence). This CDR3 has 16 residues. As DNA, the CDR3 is TGTGCCAGTAGTATAGCGGACAGGGGGCGCCCCGGGGAGCTGTTTTTT. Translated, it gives CASSIADRGRPGELFF.

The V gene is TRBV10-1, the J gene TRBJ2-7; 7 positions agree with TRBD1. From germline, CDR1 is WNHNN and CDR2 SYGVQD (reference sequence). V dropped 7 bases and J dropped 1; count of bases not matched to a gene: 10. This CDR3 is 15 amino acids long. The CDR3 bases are TGCGCCAGCATAATCGACAGGGAATATTCCTACGAGCAGTACTTC. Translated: CASIIDREYSYEQYF.

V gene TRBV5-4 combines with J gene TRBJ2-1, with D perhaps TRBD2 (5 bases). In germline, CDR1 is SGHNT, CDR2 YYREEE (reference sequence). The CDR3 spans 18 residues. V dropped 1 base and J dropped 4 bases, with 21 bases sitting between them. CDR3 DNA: TGTGCCAGCAGCTTGAGGGTCTTCCTGCAAACGGGATACAATGAGCAGTTCTTC. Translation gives CASSLRVFLQTGYNEQFF.

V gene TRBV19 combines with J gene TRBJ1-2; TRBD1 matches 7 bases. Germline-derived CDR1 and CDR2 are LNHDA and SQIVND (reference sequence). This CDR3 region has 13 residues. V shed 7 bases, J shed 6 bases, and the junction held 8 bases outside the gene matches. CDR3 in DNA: TGTGCCAGTATTGGGAGAACAGGGGATGGCTACACCTTC. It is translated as CASIGRTGDGYTF.

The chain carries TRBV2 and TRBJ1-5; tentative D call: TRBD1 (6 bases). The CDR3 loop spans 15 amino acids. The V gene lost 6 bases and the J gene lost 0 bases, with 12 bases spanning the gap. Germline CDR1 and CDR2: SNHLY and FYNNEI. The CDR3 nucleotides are TGTGCCAGCAGCCCGGACAGCTATAGCAATCAGCCCCAGCATTTT. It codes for CASSPDSYSNQPQHF.

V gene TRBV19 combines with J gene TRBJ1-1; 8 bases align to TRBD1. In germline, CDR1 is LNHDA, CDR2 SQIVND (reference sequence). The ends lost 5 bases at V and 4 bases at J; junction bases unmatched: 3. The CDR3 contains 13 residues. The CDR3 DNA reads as TGTGCCAGTAGTCTAACAGGGGGCACTGAAGCTTTCTTT. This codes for CASSLTGGTEAFF.

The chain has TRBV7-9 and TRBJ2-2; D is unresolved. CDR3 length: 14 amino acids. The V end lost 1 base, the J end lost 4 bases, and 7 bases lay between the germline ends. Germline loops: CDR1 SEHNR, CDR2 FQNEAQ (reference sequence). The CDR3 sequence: CASSLGTSTGELFF. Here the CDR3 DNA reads TGTGCCAGCAGCTTAGGAACCAGCACCGGGGAGCTGTTTTTT.

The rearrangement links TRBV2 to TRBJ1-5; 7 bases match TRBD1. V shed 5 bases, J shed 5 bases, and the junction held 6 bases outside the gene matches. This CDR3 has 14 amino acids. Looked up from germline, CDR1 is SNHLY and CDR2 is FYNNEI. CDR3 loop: CASSQQGQYQPQHF. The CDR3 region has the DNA TGTGCCAGCAGTCAACAGGGACAGTATCAGCCCCAGCATTTT. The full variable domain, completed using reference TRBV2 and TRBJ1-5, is EPEVTQTPSHQVTQMGQEVILRCVPISNHLYFYWYRQILGQKVEFLVSFYNNEISEKSEIFDDQFSVERPDGSNFTLKIRSTKLEDSAMYFCASSQQGQYQPQHFGDGTRLSIL.

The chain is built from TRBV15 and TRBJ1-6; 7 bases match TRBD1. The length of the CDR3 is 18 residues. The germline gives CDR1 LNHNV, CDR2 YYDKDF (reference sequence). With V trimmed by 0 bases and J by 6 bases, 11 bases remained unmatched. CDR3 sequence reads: CATSRDRGRGDRNSPLHF. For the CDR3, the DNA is TGTGCCACCAGCAGAGACCGGGGCAGGGGGGACCGTAATTCACCCCTCCACTTT.

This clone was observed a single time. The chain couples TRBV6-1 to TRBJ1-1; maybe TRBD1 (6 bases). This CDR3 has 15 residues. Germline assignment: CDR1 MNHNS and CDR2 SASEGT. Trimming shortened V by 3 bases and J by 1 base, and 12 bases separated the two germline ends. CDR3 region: CASSDRGAANTEAFF. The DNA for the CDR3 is TGTGCCAGCAGTGACCGGGGGGCGGCGAACACTGAAGCTTTCTTT.

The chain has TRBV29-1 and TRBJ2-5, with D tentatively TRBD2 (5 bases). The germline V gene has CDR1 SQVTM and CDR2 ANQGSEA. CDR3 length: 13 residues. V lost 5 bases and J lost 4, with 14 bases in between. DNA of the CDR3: TGCAGCGTTCTAGGTAGGGCGGGAGAGACCCAGTACTTC. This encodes CSVLGRAGETQYF.

The CDR3 nucleotides are TGTGCCAGCAGCTTCGGACTAGCGGGGGTATACGAGCAGTACTTC. The encoded protein is CASSFGLAGVYEQYF. V usage is TRBV7-3 and J usage is TRBJ2-7, with TRBD2 matching 13 bases. V shed 3 bases, J shed 4 bases, and the junction held 3 bases outside the gene matches. The CDR3 covers 15 residues. Germline V gene sequence: CDR1 SGHTA, CDR2 FQGTGA.

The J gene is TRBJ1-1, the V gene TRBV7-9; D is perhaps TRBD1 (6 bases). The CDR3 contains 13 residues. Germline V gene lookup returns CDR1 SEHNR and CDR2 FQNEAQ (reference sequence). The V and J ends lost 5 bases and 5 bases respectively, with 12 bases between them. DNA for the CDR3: TGTGCCAGCAGCGTGGACAGATGGACTGAAGCTTTCTTT. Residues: CASSVDRWTEAFF.

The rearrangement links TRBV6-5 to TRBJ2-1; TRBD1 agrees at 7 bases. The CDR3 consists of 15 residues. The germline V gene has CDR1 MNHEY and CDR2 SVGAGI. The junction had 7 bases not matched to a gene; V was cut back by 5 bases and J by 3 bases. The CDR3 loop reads CASSPFWDSYNEQFF. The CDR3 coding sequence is TGTGCCAGCAGTCCTTTTTGGGACAGCTACAATGAGCAGTTCTTC.